The following is a T cell receptor beta chain sequence with its context. The antigen remains undetermined. Method: immunoSEQ multiplex PCR; TCRdb's copy keeps in-frame clones and lacks some. The table lists tens of thousands of clones, roughly 82% of them singletons, with around a sixth in the top ten. This sample was included in a study of T cells in localized non-small cell lung cancer. Germline loops: CDR1 SEHNR, CDR2 FQNEAQ (reference sequence). Losses at the gene ends were 5 bases for V and 11 bases for J; bases not matched to a gene: 12. The CDR3 is made up of 15 amino acids. General study findings and limits: In uninvolved adjacent lung, T cell clonality reached its highest value, exceeding tumor. Patients showing higher blood T cell density tended to see longer overall survival. In adjacent lung, a median roughly 62 of the top 100 tumor clones were found.

This chain uses TRBV7-9 with TRBJ2-2; 9 bases are shared with TRBD2. This receptor was identified in a male donor older than 55 with stage III squamous cell lung carcinoma. This sample comprised peripheral blood, obtained before any cancer treatment. The CDR3 here is CASSPGASGVGELFF. CDR3 coding DNA: TGTGCCAGCAGCCCCGGCGCTAGCGGGGTGGGAGAGCTGTTTTTT.